This T cell receptor (beta chain) was identified in a study of beta chain features in type 1 diabetes. Turning to the study itself: Investigators examined approximately 110,000,000 sorted cells across all samples. Broader study findings: Any HLA effect on TCRB rearrangement was left unresolved by small sub-analyses. It was among patients, rather than healthy donors, that naive, central memory and Treg TCRB repertoires appeared more similar.

One heparinised blood draw averaging approximately 0.11 L was given by each donor. Only a few counts were recorded for this clone. What it recognizes is unknown. The authors reverse transcribed all of the isolated RNA, so sequencing captured expressed TCRB transcripts. Sequenced by immunoSEQ multiplex PCR; TCRdb stores in-frame clones only, minus some. The sample records 300,000 to 400,000 clones, 7.5% to 9% being singletons. The source material was central memory CD4+ T cells from blood. The sequence was obtained from a woman between 18 and 29 years old in good health.

The CDR3 sequence is CASSSSGLIYEQYF. CDR3 sequence (DNA): TGTGCCAGCAGCTCTAGCGGGTTAATCTACGAGCAGTACTTC. The rearrangement joins TRBV7-9 to TRBJ2-7, with 8 bases that match TRBD2. This CDR3 has 14 residues. The V and J ends lost 4 bases and 3 bases, in that order; junction bases with no gene match: 5. Germline V gene data show CDR1 as SEHNR and CDR2 as FQNEAQ (reference sequence).